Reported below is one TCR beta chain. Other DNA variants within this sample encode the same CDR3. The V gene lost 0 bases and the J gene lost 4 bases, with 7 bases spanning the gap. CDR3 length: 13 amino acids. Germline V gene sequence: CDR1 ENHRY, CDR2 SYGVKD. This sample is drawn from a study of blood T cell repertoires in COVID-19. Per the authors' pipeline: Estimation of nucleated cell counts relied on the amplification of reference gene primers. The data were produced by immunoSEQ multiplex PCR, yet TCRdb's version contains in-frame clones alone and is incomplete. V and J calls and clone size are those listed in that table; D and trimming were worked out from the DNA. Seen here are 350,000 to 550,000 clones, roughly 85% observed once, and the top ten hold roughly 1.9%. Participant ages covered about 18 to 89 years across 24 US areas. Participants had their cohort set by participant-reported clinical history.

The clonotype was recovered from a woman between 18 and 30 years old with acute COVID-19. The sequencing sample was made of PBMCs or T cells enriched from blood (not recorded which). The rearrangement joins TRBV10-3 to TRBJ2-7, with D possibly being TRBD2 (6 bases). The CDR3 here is CAISESRGYEQYF. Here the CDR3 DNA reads TGTGCCATCAGTGAGTCGCGGGGTTACGAGCAGTACTTC.